The clone carrying this T cell receptor beta chain turned up a few times. Its antigen is unknown. The CDR3 loop spans 14 amino acids. V was cut by 6 bases and J by 0 bases, with 10 bases left in between. The germline CDR1 and CDR2 sequences are SGHRS and YFSETQ. MiXCR was run by TCRdb on the 5' RACE reads, yielding one entry per CDR3 protein. The data show about 190,000 distinct CDR3 sequences, about 10% seen once. This record belongs to a study of T-cell memory formation after mild COVID-19. Study background: Most TCR clusters belonged to a single donor. General study findings and limits: Whether second-wave clones peaking at day 37 were SARS-CoV-2 specific went unconfirmed.

The chain uses TRBV5-1 and TRBJ2-4; D call uncertain. The origin of this receptor is a man younger than 30 who had mild COVID-19 (a few samples of this study predate the infection). Cell type and time point are not known. Sample: PBMCs or a T cell subset sorted from them (not recorded which). The CDR3 loop reads CASTLDLAKNIQYF. CDR3 nucleotide sequence: TGCGCCAGCACCCTGGACCTAGCCAAAAACATTCAGTACTTC.